This paragraph reports one T cell receptor beta chain. Its antigen remains unidentified. Base qualities are not provided; no much larger clone lies one nucleotide away. There are 15 amino acids in the CDR3, from cysteine to phenylalanine inclusive. Only the CDR3 DNA is retained, 45 bases long and in frame from the first base. The germline V gene sets CDR1 to SGHVS and CDR2 to FQNEAQ. V trim: 5 bases; J trim: 6 bases; unmatched bases: 13. This entry belongs to a study of cytomegalovirus exposure and HLA in healthy donors (dated by TCRdb to about 2017). About the study as a whole: According to an earlier analysis of a few hundred of the donors, about 170 million T cells yielded over 100 million unique TCR beta sequences and 250 to 350 Gb of sequence data. In addition to the first cohort of around 670 subjects, a separate validation cohort of 120 different subjects was used. On average, roughly 250,000 unique TCR beta nucleotide sequences were sequenced per donor among some 420 genotyped donors of the cohort, with about 17% of those sequences being non-productive. An earlier analysis of approximately 640 of the donors applied high-throughput TCR beta sequencing to assess whether each TCR beta V gene segment acted as functional or pseudogenic. Every discovery cohort repertoire had been produced on one sequencing platform. HLA typing covered class I and class II loci at four-digit resolution. Rather than drawing on any new phenotypic data, the later analysis identified candidate immune exposures from TCR beta sequences and the way those sequences occurred across donors. A later genetic analysis took genome-wide SNP genotypes for about 55% of the roughly 670 donors and used that subset as a discovery cohort. The number of donors typed differed by locus, with roughly 620-630 for A, B, C, DRB1 and DQB1, 522 for DQA1, 600 to 610 for DPA1, and over 400 for DPB1. To predict cytomegalovirus infection status, the study combined high-throughput TCR immunosequencing, statistical association of individual TCRs with disease status, and machine learning. The study was designed to test whether signatures of past pathogen exposure could be identified by cataloging public T cell receptors. The study profiled the T cell repertoires of 500 to 800 subjects by immunosequencing and related them to cytomegalovirus serostatus. Donor age, sex, ethnicity and CMV serostatus were compiled together with the repertoire data. To study patterns of TCR occurrence, a later analysis re-analyzed previously published TCR beta repertoires from under 750 donors and added high-resolution HLA genotyping. Approximately 310 gigabases of sequencing data and 80 million or so unique TCR sequences were included in an early release covering 500 to 750 HLA-typed donors. About 5 DR-DQ haplotypes were handled as single units for association and clustering, since linkage in the cohort was strong. Among the approximately 420 genotyped donors, 81% belonged to the genetic ancestry cluster associated with self-reported Caucasian donors.

Broader findings and caveats from the paper: In a later genetic analysis, fewer N-insertions in productive TCRs were reported among donors in an Asian-associated ancestry cluster than the roughly 640-donor mean. The authors suggested that the approach could potentially be generalized to other disease states and immunological phenotypes. A further reported finding was that TCR beta sequences accurately predicted the HLA-A and HLA-B alleles for most subjects in the first cohort. According to a later analysis, TCR association rates differed among HLA loci, with DRB1 alleles showing the most associated TCRs and HLA-C alleles showing the fewest. CMV serostatus was the only immune exposure information available for the cohort. Presence/absence analyses assumed roughly uniform sequencing depth across donors, an assumption that may not hold. In vitro tests confirmed that a few of the cytomegalovirus-associated TCR beta chains recognize cytomegalovirus antigens. A cluster of highly shared sequence variants was judged likely to represent a technical artifact of the sequencing pipeline. When HLA alleles, especially DR and DQ, strongly co-occurred, TCR associations were difficult to assign to individual alleles. The study gave a list of around 170 TCR beta chains associated with cytomegalovirus. Some IMGT-functional V segments, including TRBV6-2 and TRBV6-3, could not be distinguished by the 87-base-pair reads and were therefore excluded. Correlated functional status among segregating V segments might be attributable to linkage disequilibrium, but an unknown experimental factor could not be ruled out. Because HLA typing was unavailable for some donors at each locus, only the typed subset was used in association tests. A later analysis found that most CMV-associated TCR beta chains appeared HLA-restricted, with HLA associations seemingly driven largely by CMV exposure. In a later genetic analysis, a missense DCLRE1C variant was associated with V-gene and J-gene trimming of TCR beta chains, and the association was replicated in an independent cohort. The cohort was sequenced for TCR beta chains only, and without alpha or paired-chain data the features that could be detected were limited. Cytomegalovirus status was reported to be diagnosed by the classifier with high specificity and sensitivity in both the original and validation cohorts. Compared with equally common non-associated chains, HLA-associated TCR beta chains in a later analysis were more clonally expanded and had lower generation probabilities. The earlier analysis of about 600 of the donors excluded 15 to 20 rarely observed V segments, including chromosome 9 orphons, because counts were too low. While some public TCRs were present in many individuals, most TCR sequences turned up only very rarely across donors. According to a later analysis, parvovirus B19, influenza, CMV and Epstein-Barr virus appeared linked to several top co-occurrence clusters. Specific HLA alleles were associated with 15,000 to 20,000 TCR beta sequences at a false discovery rate of 0.05 in a later analysis. Broadly in line with IMGT annotations, most TCR beta V segments showed up in productive rearrangements about 90% or about 30% of the time in an earlier analysis of roughly 590 of the donors.

The cohort comprised some 730 healthy bone marrow donors. Cohort members were all nominally healthy when sampled, although unrecorded immune exposures were likely present. The donor was CMV seronegative and was included in the group of a few hundred seronegative cohort members. Each donor provided a peripheral blood sample, and peripheral blood mononuclear cells were used for TCR beta sequencing. Genomic DNA extraction from the blood cell samples was performed with the Qiagen DNeasy Blood Extraction Kit. The library was obtained by the immunoSEQ multiplex PCR assay. For the multiplex PCR, a mixture combining 60 forward primers for TCR Vbeta segments and 13 reverse primers for TCR Jbeta segments was used. The CDR3 region of rearranged TCR beta genes was amplified from genomic DNA with a multiplex PCR assay. On the Illumina HiSeq System, the amplified TCR beta libraries were sequenced as 87-base-pair reads. Per the original workflow: Across the 666 repertoires, a later analysis counted 60 million to 90 million unique TCR beta chains, 9.5 million to 13 million of which were shared by at least two donors. Raw reads were error-corrected and collapsed into unique sequences by a nearest-neighbor algorithm in which closely related sequences were merged to remove PCR and sequencing errors. Alignment of CDR3 sequences to IMGT reference sequences was used to assign V, D and J gene segments. For a sequence to be retained, a match of at least six nucleotides was required to both a V gene segment and a J gene segment. Rearrangements were classified as productive when the CDR3 lacked stop codons and remained in frame with V and J, and all other rearrangements were classified as non-productive. Following IMGT convention, CDR3 was defined as the stretch from the second conserved V-encoded cysteine up to the conserved J-encoded phenylalanine. The earlier analysis of about 560 of the donors excluded any sequence lacking an unambiguous match to a single V gene segment. An earlier analysis of approximately 590 of the donors classified V segments as functional when productive rearrangements were above 56.7% and as segregating when the standard deviation between donors was above 5%. A statistical classification framework was built to diagnose cytomegalovirus status from the catalog of TCR beta chain sequences. A later analysis assigned V and J genes by comparing TCR nucleotide sequences with IMGT/GENE-DB human TR gene sequences. Using the TCRdist pipeline, a later analysis assigned CDR3 sequences along with most-parsimonious VDJ recombination scenarios. In a later analysis, each TCR beta chain was defined by its CDR3 amino acid sequence together with its V-gene family, and reads without a unique V-gene family were excluded. As a way to deal with suspected cross-contamination and a sequencing artifact, a later analysis dropped approximately 570 nucleotide sequences that were highly shared and had low generation probability. In a later analysis, a clonal expansion index was calculated for each public chain from normalized within-repertoire ranks of inferred template counts. A later analysis computed generation probabilities with a VDJ recombination model fitted to out-of-frame rearrangements, and checked the results against IGoR. A later analysis scored TCR-TCR, TCR-HLA and TCR-CMV co-occurrence with hypergeometric tests, applying a repertoire-size bias correction to TCR pairs. A later analysis estimated false discovery rates by permuting HLA or CMV assignments 20 times. In a later analysis, co-occurring TCRs were grouped with DBSCAN, and TCRdist sequence similarity was added when clustering was performed within HLA-allele-positive subsets. Repertoires with fewer than 30,000 or more than 120,000 public chains were left out of co-occurrence clustering, as were five repertoires with anomalous nucleotide sharing. Here the immuneACCESS table is served through TCRdb, limited to in-frame sequences with V and J called. Missing clones are a known gap in these copies; in checked studies unresolved V genes cover under half, and the rest lacks a known reason. V and J calls and clone size come straight from that table; D and trimming were deduced from the DNA. The sample records approximately 130,000 clones, roughly four fifths of which are singletons. Together, the top ten hold 1.5% to 2% of the sample.

The sequenced sample consisted of PBMCs. The rearrangement joined TRBV7-8 to TRBJ2-7, and TRBD2 matches 7 of the central bases. This TCR was sampled from a middle-aged man in good health and CMV-seronegative. The CDR3 here reads CASSPRTSGPLEQYF. The bases are TGTGCCAGCAGCCCAAGGACTAGTGGGCCGCTCGAGCAGTACTTC.